These T cell receptor beta chains were read from a single sample in a study of T-cell memory formation after mild COVID-19. MiXCR was run by TCRdb on the 5' RACE reads, yielding one entry per CDR3 protein. The sample has approximately 34,000 distinct CDR3 sequences, 7.5% to 8% seen once. Material: PBMCs or a T cell subset sorted from them (not recorded which). The receptors come from a man in his late teens or twenties who had mild COVID-19 (a few samples of this study predate the infection). Cell type and time point are not known. CDR3s include the opening cysteine and the closing phenylalanine or tryptophan. The D gene is left open where the match is weak. Clone size is shown for a subset of rows, as once, few, many or a class of expanded clone.

clone_size	cdr3_length	d_call	j_call	v_call	cdr3_aa	cdr3_nt
few	16	.	TRBJ2-4	TRBV20-1	CSARPGGGAAKNIQYF	TGCAGTGCTAGGCCAGGAGGGGGGGCGGCCAAAAACATTCAGTACTTC
.	16	.	TRBJ1-5	TRBV19	CASSTPMEFSNQPQHF	TGTGCCAGTAGTACCCCAATGGAGTTTAGCAATCAGCCCCAGCATTTT
many	16	.	TRBJ2-3	TRBV4-1	CASSQGNAGKGYTQYF	TGCGCCAGCAGCCAAGGAAACGCGGGGAAAGGCTATACGCAGTATTTT
many	14	.	TRBJ2-5	TRBV7-9	CASSRRRAGETQYF	TGTGCCAGCAGCCGACGAAGGGCGGGGGAGACCCAGTACTTC
few	12	TRBD1	TRBJ2-3	TRBV29-1	CSGTGFQDTQYF	TGCAGCGGGACAGGGTTTCAAGATACGCAGTATTTT
many	12	.	TRBJ1-2	TRBV6-6	CASKGENYGYTF	TGTGCCAGCAAGGGGGAGAACTATGGCTACACCTTC
many	16	.	TRBJ1-1	TRBV7-2	CASSLVPADKNTEAFF	TGTGCCAGCAGCTTAGTTCCTGCAGACAAGAACACTGAAGCTTTCTTT
many	13	.	TRBJ1-2	TRBV7-9	CASSSRGGDGYTF	TGTGCCAGCAGCTCCAGGGGAGGGGATGGCTACACCTTC
many	15	.	TRBJ2-1	TRBV9	CASSAGVPGGNEQFF	TGTGCCAGCAGTGCAGGGGTTCCGGGAGGAAATGAGCAGTTCTTC
many	18	.	TRBJ2-1	TRBV12-3/TRBV12-4	CASSPMRRQAYHYNEQFF	TGTGCCAGCAGTCCAATGAGGAGACAGGCCTATCATTACAATGAGCAGTTCTTC
few	13	.	TRBJ1-1	TRBV3-1	CASSPPTNTEAFF	TGTGCCAGCAGCCCACCTACGAACACTGAAGCTTTCTTT
many	12	.	TRBJ1-2	TRBV20-1	CSASLAGYGYTF	TGCAGTGCTAGTTTGGCAGGCTATGGCTACACCTTC
.	16	.	TRBJ2-1	TRBV6-5	CASNKPGRGSYNEQFF	TGTGCCAGCAACAAACCCGGCAGGGGCTCTTACAATGAGCAGTTCTTC
many	12	.	TRBJ1-1	TRBV20-1	CSAGTGITEAFF	TGCAGTGCGGGAACAGGGATCACTGAAGCTTTCTTT
many	15	.	TRBJ2-5	TRBV5-1	CASSLVPGASETQYF	TGCGCCAGCAGCTTGGTACCAGGGGCCTCAGAGACCCAGTACTTC
many	16	TRBD1	TRBJ2-2	TRBV5-1	CASSSRPGGDTGELFF	TGCGCCAGCAGCTCAAGGCCAGGGGGAGACACCGGGGAGCTGTTTTTT
.	15	.	TRBJ1-2	TRBV7-2	CASSLSLGTFYGYTF	TGTGCCAGCAGCCTTTCATTGGGAACATTCTATGGCTACACCTTC
few	14	TRBD1	TRBJ1-2	TRBV14	CASSPNRGNYGYTF	TGTGCCAGCAGCCCCAACAGGGGAAACTATGGCTACACCTTC
many	12	.	TRBJ2-5	TRBV3-1	CASSPREETQYF	TGTGCCAGCAGCCCAAGGGAAGAGACCCAGTACTTC
many	13	.	TRBJ1-5	TRBV13	CASSLSRNQPQHF	TGTGCCAGCAGCTTATCCCGAAATCAGCCCCAGCATTTT
.	14	.	TRBJ2-5	TRBV5-4	CATRPGQAEETQYF	TGTGCCACCCGCCCCGGCCAGGCCGAAGAGACCCAGTACTTC
many	15	.	TRBJ2-3	TRBV7-2	CASSLWWGRTDTQYF	TGTGCCAGCAGCTTATGGTGGGGGCGCACAGATACGCAGTATTTT
many	12	.	TRBJ2-1	TRBV20-1	CSAPRSDNEQFF	TGCAGTGCTCCTAGGTCGGATAATGAGCAGTTCTTC
many	13	.	TRBJ1-1	TRBV29-1	CSVRTGHNTEAFF	TGCAGCGTCAGAACGGGACACAACACTGAAGCTTTCTTT
many	15	.	TRBJ2-2	TRBV7-6	CASSGPDHNTGELFF	TGTGCCAGCAGCGGGCCGGACCATAACACCGGGGAGCTGTTTTTT
once	15	TRBD2	TRBJ2-3	TRBV12-3/TRBV12-4	CASSLLAGYTDTQYF	TGTGCCAGCAGTTTATTAGCGGGGTACACAGATACGCAGTATTTT
.	13	TRBD1	TRBJ1-1	TRBV19	CASSQGADTEAFF	TGTGCCAGTAGCCAGGGGGCGGACACTGAAGCTTTCTTT
many	12	.	TRBJ2-2	TRBV12-5	CASGLDTGELFF	TGTGCTAGTGGTTTGGACACCGGGGAGCTGTTTTTT
many	13	.	TRBJ2-5	TRBV11-2	CASSLQIEETQYF	TGTGCCAGCAGCTTACAGATTGAAGAGACCCAGTACTTC
many	17	TRBD2	TRBJ2-2	TRBV7-2	CASSPRDYPRGDGELFF	TGTGCCAGCAGCCCTCGGGACTACCCCCGTGGAGACGGGGAGCTGTTTTTT
many	13	TRBD1	TRBJ1-1	TRBV20-1	CRAPKGAGLEAFF	TGCAGAGCCCCGAAGGGGGCGGGTTTAGAAGCTTTCTTT
many	12	.	TRBJ1-2	TRBV6-2/TRBV6-3	CASSRTEYGYTF	TGTGCCAGCAGTCGGACCGAGTATGGCTACACCTTC
.	15	TRBD1	TRBJ2-7	TRBV5-1	CASSIGQGASYEQYF	TGCGCCAGCAGCATAGGACAGGGGGCTTCCTACGAGCAGTACTTC
few	15	.	TRBJ2-3	TRBV19	CASTPWGRVVDTQYF	TGTGCCAGTACTCCCTGGGGCAGGGTGGTAGATACGCAGTATTTT
.	13	.	TRBJ2-5	TRBV7-2	CASSPGIWETQYF	TGTGCCAGCAGCCCCGGTATCTGGGAGACCCAGTACTTC
many	16	TRBD2	TRBJ2-3	TRBV5-1	CASSLNSGGAADTQYF	TGCGCCAGCAGCTTAAATAGCGGGGGGGCCGCAGATACGCAGTATTTT
few	13	.	TRBJ1-5	TRBV7-2	CASTDSPNQPQHF	TGTGCCAGCACGGACAGCCCAAATCAGCCCCAGCATTTT
.	15	TRBD2	TRBJ2-5	TRBV15	CATSRDSSGQETQYF	TGTGCCACCAGCAGAGATTCTAGCGGGCAAGAGACCCAGTACTTC
many	16	TRBD1	TRBJ2-2	TRBV5-6	CASSPVDRANTGELFF	TGTGCCAGCAGCCCGGTGGACAGGGCGAACACCGGGGAGCTGTTTTTT
many	15	.	TRBJ1-5	TRBV20-1	CSARGSDYSNQPQHF	TGCAGTGCTAGAGGGAGTGACTATAGCAATCAGCCCCAGCATTTT
many	15	.	TRBJ2-3	TRBV7-9	CASSRTLGGTDTQYF	TGTGCCAGCAGCCGTACACTGGGTGGCACAGATACGCAGTATTTT
many	12	.	TRBJ2-7	TRBV7-9	CASRGSRYEQYF	TGTGCCAGCAGGGGGTCCCGCTACGAGCAGTACTTC
many	16	.	TRBJ2-6	TRBV7-2	CASSRGQGTGANVLTF	TGTGCCAGCAGCCGCGGGCAGGGTACAGGGGCCAACGTCCTGACTTTC
.	13	.	TRBJ2-1	TRBV18	CASSPPPGNEQFF	TGTGCCAGCTCACCACCCCCGGGCAATGAGCAGTTCTTC
many	15	TRBD1	TRBJ1-2	TRBV5-1	CASSLQGTLDYGYTF	TGCGCCAGCAGCTTACAGGGGACCCTCGACTATGGCTACACCTTC
many	15	.	TRBJ1-2	TRBV20-1	CSARLSDGTLYGYTF	TGCAGTGCTAGACTATCCGACGGGACCCTCTATGGCTACACCTTC